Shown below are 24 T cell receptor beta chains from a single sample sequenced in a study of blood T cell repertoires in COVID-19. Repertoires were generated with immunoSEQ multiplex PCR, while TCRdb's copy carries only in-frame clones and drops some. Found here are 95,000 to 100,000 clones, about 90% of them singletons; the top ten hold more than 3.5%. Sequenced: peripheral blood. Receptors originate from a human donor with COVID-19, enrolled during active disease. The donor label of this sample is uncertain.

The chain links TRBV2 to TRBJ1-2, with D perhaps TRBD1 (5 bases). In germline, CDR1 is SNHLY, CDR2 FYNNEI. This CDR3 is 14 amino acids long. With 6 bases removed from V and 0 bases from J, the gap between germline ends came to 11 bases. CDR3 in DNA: TGTGCCAGCAGAGAGACAGTTACTAACTATGGCTACACCTTC. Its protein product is CASRETVTNYGYTF.

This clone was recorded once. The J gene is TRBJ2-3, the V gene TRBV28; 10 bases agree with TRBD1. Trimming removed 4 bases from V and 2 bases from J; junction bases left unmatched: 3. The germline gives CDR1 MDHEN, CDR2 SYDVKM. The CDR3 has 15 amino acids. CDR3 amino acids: CASSSGTGVTDTQYF. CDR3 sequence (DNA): TGTGCCAGCAGTTCCGGGACAGGGGTCACAGATACGCAGTATTTT.

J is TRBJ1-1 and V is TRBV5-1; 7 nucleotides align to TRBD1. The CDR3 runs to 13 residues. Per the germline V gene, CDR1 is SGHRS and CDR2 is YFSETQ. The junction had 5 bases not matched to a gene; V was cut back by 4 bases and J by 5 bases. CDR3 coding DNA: TGCGCCAGCAGCATAGACAGGGAAACTGAAGCTTTCTTT. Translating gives CASSIDRETEAFF.

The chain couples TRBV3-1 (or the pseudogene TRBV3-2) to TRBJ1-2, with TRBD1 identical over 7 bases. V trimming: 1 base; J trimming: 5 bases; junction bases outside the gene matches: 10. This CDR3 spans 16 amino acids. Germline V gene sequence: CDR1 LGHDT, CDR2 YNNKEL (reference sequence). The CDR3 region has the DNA TGTGCCAGCAGCCAAGGGGTGGGACAGAAAGCGTATGGCTACACCTTC. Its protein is CASSQGVGQKAYGYTF.

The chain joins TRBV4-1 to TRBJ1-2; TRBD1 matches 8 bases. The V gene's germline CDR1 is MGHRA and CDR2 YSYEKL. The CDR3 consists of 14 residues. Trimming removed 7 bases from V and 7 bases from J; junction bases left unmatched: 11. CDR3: CASMAGGVLGGYTF. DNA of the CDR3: TGCGCCAGCATGGCAGGGGGCGTCCTAGGTGGCTACACCTTC.

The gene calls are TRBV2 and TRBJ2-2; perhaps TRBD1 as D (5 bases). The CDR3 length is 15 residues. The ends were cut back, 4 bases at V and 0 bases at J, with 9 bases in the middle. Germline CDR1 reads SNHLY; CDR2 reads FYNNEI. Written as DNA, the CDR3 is TGTGCCAGCAGTGGACAGCCCGCGAACACCGGGGAGCTGTTTTTT. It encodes CASSGQPANTGELFF.

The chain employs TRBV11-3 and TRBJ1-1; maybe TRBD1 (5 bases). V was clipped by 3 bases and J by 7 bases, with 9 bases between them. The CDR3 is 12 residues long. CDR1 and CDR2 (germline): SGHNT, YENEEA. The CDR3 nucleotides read TGTGCCAGCAGCTTGCGGGGCAGTGAAGCTTTCTTT. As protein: CASSLRGSEAFF.

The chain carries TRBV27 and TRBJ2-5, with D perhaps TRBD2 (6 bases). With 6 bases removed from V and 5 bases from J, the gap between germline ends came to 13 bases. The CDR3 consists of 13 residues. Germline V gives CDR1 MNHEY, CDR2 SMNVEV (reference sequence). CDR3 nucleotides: TGTGCCAGCAGGGGCGGGGTGGGCGAGACCCAGTACTTC. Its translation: CASRGGVGETQYF.

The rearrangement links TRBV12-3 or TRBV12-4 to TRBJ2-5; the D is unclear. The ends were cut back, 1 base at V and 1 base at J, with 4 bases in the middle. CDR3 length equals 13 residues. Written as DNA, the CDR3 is TGTGCCAGCAGTTTAGTTATCCAAGAGACCCAGTACTTC. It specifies CASSLVIQETQYF.

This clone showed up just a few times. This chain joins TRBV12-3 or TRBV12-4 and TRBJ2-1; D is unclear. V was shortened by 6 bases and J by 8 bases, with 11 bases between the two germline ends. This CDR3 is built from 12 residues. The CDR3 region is CASSLTSDEQFF. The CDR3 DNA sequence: TGTGCCAGCAGCCTGACATCGGATGAGCAGTTCTTC.

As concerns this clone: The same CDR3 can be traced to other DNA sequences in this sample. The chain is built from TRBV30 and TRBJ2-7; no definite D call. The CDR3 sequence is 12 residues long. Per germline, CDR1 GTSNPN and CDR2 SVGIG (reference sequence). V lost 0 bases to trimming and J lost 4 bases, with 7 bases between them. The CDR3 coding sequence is TGTGCCTGGAGTGTATTATCGTACGAGCAGTACTTC. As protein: CAWSVLSYEQYF.

CDR3 nucleotide sequence: TGTGCCAGCAGTCGCACAGGATCCCCTAACTATGGCTACACCTTC. It encodes CASSRTGSPNYGYTF. The rearrangement uses TRBV6-5 and TRBJ1-2; tentative D call: TRBD1 (5 bases). V was clipped by 5 bases and J by 0 bases, with 13 bases between them. The CDR3 runs 15 residues. Germline-derived CDR1 and CDR2 are MNHEY and SVGAGI.

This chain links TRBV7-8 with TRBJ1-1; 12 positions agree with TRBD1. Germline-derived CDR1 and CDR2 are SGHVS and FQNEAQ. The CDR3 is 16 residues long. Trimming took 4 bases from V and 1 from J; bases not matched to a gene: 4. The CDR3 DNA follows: TGTGCCAGCAGCTCGGGACAGGGGGCGGAGAACACTGAAGCTTTCTTT. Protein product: CASSSGQGAENTEAFF.

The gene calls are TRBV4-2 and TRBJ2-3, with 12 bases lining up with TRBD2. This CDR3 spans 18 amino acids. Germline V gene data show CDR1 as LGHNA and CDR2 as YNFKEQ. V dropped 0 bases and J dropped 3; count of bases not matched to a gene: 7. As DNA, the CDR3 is TGTGCCAGCAGCCAAGATATGACTAGCGGGAGTATAACAGATACGCAGTATTTT. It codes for CASSQDMTSGSITDTQYF.

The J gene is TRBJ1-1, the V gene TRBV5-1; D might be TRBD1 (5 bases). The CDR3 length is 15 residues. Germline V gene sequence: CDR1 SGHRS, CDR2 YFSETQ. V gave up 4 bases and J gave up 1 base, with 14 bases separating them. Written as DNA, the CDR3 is TGCGCCAGCAGCGGCCGACAGTCTGAGAACACTGAAGCTTTCTTT. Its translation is CASSGRQSENTEAFF.

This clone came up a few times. CDR3 amino acids: CASSEGLAAYQETQYF. In DNA, the CDR3 is TGTGCCAGTAGTGAGGGACTAGCGGCTTACCAAGAGACCCAGTACTTC. The genes are TRBV19 and TRBJ2-5; 11 bases align to TRBD2. This CDR3 has 16 residues. J gave up 0 bases and V 5 bases, and 5 bases lay outside the gene matches. CDR1 is LNHDA, CDR2 SQIVND, per germline (reference sequence).

The CDR3 is CASSEYNPGMDEKLFF. The CDR3 nucleotides read TGTGCCAGCAGTGAATATAACCCGGGGATGGACGAAAAACTGTTTTTT. The rearrangement uses TRBV25-1 and TRBJ1-4; D uncertain. Germline V gives CDR1 MGHDK, CDR2 SYGVNS. V was cut by 0 bases and J by 8 bases, with 16 bases left in between. The length of the CDR3 is 16 residues.

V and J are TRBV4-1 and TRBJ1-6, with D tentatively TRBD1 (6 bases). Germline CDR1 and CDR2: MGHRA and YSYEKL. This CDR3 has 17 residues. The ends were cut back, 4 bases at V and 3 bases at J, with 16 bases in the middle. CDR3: CASSLQTGRGYNSPLHF. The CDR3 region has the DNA TGCGCCAGCAGCCTCCAAACAGGGAGGGGCTATAATTCACCCCTCCACTTT.

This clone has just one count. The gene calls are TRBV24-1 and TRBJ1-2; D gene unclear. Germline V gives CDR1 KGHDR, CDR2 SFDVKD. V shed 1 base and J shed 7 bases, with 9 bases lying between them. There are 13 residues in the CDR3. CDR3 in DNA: TGTGCCACCAGTGATTTCTCGGGGTTTGGCTACACCTTC. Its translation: CATSDFSGFGYTF.

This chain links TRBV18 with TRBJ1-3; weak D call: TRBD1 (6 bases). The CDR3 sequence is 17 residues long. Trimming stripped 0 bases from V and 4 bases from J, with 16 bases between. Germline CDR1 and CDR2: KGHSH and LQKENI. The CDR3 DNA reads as TGTGCCAGCTCACCACCGAACACAGGGTTTAGCGGAAACACCATATATTTT. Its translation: CASSPPNTGFSGNTIYF.

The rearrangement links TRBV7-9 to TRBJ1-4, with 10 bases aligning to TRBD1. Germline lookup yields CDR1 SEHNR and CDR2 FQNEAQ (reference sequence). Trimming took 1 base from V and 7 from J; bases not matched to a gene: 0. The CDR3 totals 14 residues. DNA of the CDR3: TGTGCCAGCAGCTTAGGGACAGGGGGTGAAAAACTGTTTTTT. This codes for CASSLGTGGEKLFF.

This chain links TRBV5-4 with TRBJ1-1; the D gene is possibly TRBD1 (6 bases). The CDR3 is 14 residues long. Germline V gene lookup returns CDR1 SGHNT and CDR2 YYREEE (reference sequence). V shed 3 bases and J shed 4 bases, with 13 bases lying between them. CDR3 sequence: CASSSRQVGTEAFF. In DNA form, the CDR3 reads TGTGCCAGCAGCTCTCGACAGGTGGGCACTGAAGCTTTCTTT.

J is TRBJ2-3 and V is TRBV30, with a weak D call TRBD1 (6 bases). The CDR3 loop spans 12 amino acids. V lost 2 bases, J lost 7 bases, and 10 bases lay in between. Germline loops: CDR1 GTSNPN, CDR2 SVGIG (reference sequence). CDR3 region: CAWSSDRYTQYF. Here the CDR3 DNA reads TGTGCCTGGAGTTCCGACAGGTATACGCAGTATTTT.

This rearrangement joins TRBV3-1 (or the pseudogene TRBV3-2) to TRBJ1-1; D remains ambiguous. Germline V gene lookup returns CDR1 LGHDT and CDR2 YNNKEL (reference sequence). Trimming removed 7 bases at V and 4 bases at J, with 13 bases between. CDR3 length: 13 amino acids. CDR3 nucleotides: TGTGCCAGCATCGGAGGCAGTTCCACTGAAGCTTTCTTT. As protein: CASIGGSSTEAFF.